The rows below give T cell receptor beta chains drawn from one sample of a study of blood T cell repertoires in COVID-19. Generated by immunoSEQ multiplex PCR, the TCRdb table keeps only in-frame clones and is missing some. The data contain about 380,000 clones, roughly 91% of them singletons. The source material was PBMCs or T cells enriched from blood (not recorded which). Source of these receptors: a woman aged 18-29 years who had recovered from COVID-19. Both conserved end residues are part of each CDR3. Fields, in order: D gene, V gene, CDR3 length, clone size, J gene, CDR3 DNA, CDR3 protein. D genes are given only for firm matches. Clone size is not always given. Where it is, it says once, few, many or a class for expanded clones.

D: TRBD1; V: TRBV18; length: 14; size: -; J: TRBJ1-1; DNA: TGTGCCAGCTCAGGGACAGATATTAACACTGAAGCTTTCTTT; CDR3: CASSGTDINTEAFF
D: TRBD1; V: TRBV4-1; length: 16; size: -; J: TRBJ1-2; DNA: TGCGCCAGCAGCCAACCCTTGGCAGGGGGGCACTGGGGCTACACCTTC; CDR3: CASSQPLAGGHWGYTF
D: -; V: TRBV28; length: 13; size: few; J: TRBJ1-1; DNA: TGTGCCAGCAGTTTATACAGGAACACTGAAGCTTTCTTT; CDR3: CASSLYRNTEAFF
D: -; V: TRBV7-9; length: 12; size: -; J: TRBJ1-1; DNA: TGTGCCAGCAGCTTTGGGGGCCCTGAAGCTTTCTTT; CDR3: CASSFGGPEAFF
D: -; V: TRBV18; length: 15; size: -; J: TRBJ2-5; DNA: TGTGCCAGCTCACCACGTAATGGGGGCGACGGGACCCAGTACTTC; CDR3: CASSPRNGGDGTQYF
D: -; V: TRBV19; length: 12; size: -; J: TRBJ2-1; DNA: TGTGCCAGTAGTATGGCCGCAAATGAGCAGTTCTTC; CDR3: CASSMAANEQFF
D: -; V: TRBV30; length: 14; size: -; J: TRBJ1-3; DNA: TGTGCCTGGAGTGTACAGGCAGCCGGAAACACCATATATTTT; CDR3: CAWSVQAAGNTIYF
D: -; V: TRBV30; length: 15; size: once; J: TRBJ1-2; DNA: TGTGCCTGGGGGCAAAACCGGGTTACTAACTATGGCTACACCTTC; CDR3: CAWGQNRVTNYGYTF
D: TRBD1; V: TRBV5-1; length: 15; size: -; J: TRBJ1-1; DNA: TGCGCCAGCAGCTGGGCCTGGGGGACAGCTGCTGAAGCTTTCTTT; CDR3: CASSWAWGTAAEAFF
D: TRBD1; V: TRBV29-1; length: 15; size: -; J: TRBJ1-1; DNA: TGCAGCGTTGACCCCCGGACAGGGAAGGACACTGAAGCTTTCTTT; CDR3: CSVDPRTGKDTEAFF
D: -; V: TRBV2; length: 13; size: -; J: TRBJ2-1; DNA: TGTGCCAGTCGGGACACCGATTACAATGAGCAGTTCTTC; CDR3: CASRDTDYNEQFF
D: -; V: TRBV4-1; length: 15; size: -; J: TRBJ1-5; DNA: TGCGCCAGCAGTCAAGGGGACATCGGCAATCAGCCCCAGCATTTT; CDR3: CASSQGDIGNQPQHF
D: -; V: TRBV9; length: 17; size: -; J: TRBJ2-7; DNA: TGTGCCAGCAGCGTAGAAGGGGCCCCTCCCTCCAATTACGAGCAGTACTTC; CDR3: CASSVEGAPPSNYEQYF
D: -; V: TRBV24-1; length: 13; size: -; J: TRBJ1-5; DNA: TGTGCCACCGCTCAGGGGCACAATCAGCCCCAGCATTTT; CDR3: CATAQGHNQPQHF
D: -; V: TRBV30; length: 11; size: -; J: TRBJ1-2; DNA: TGTGCCTGGGCCGAAGGGGGTGGCTACACCTTC; CDR3: CAWAEGGGYTF
D: TRBD1; V: TRBV6-5; length: 13; size: -; J: TRBJ2-5; DNA: TGTGCCAGCAGCCCGACAGGGGGGGAGACCCAGTACTTC; CDR3: CASSPTGGETQYF
D: -; V: TRBV30; length: 13; size: few; J: TRBJ2-7; DNA: TGTGCCTGGAGTGCCGAGGGTCCTGCGTCGCAGTACTTC; CDR3: CAWSAEGPASQYF
D: TRBD2; V: TRBV2; length: 15; size: -; J: TRBJ2-4; DNA: TGTGCCAGCAGCCCCGGGGCCCAGCGGGGAAACATTCAGTACTTC; CDR3: CASSPGAQRGNIQYF
D: -; V: TRBV4-1; length: 15; size: -; J: TRBJ1-1; DNA: TGCGCCAGCAGCCAAGAATGGCGGATGAACACTGAAGCTTTCTTT; CDR3: CASSQEWRMNTEAFF
D: -; V: TRBV7-2; length: 14; size: -; J: TRBJ1-2; DNA: TGTGCCAGCAGCTTAGGAGGAGGGGTGCATGGCTACACCTTC; CDR3: CASSLGGGVHGYTF
D: TRBD1; V: TRBV4-1; length: 16; size: -; J: TRBJ1-1; DNA: TGCGCCAGCAGCCTATCGGTGGACAGGGAGAACACTGAAGCTTTCTTT; CDR3: CASSLSVDRENTEAFF
D: -; V: TRBV7-2; length: 15; size: once; J: TRBJ2-7; DNA: TGTGCCAGCAGCAAAGGGGGTCTATCCTCCTACGAGCAGTACTTC; CDR3: CASSKGGLSSYEQYF
D: TRBD1; V: TRBV9; length: 16; size: -; J: TRBJ2-2; DNA: TGTGCCAGCAGCGTAGTGGGGACAGCAAACACCGGGGAGCTGTTTTTT; CDR3: CASSVVGTANTGELFF
D: TRBD1; V: TRBV7-6; length: 15; size: -; J: TRBJ2-2; DNA: TGTGCCAGCAGCTTAGCCCCAGGGGGCACCGGGGAGCTGTTTTTT; CDR3: CASSLAPGGTGELFF
D: -; V: TRBV14; length: 14; size: -; J: TRBJ2-3; DNA: TGTGCCAGCAGCCAAGAAACGGAGGCAGATACGCAGTATTTT; CDR3: CASSQETEADTQYF
D: TRBD1; V: TRBV28; length: 14; size: -; J: TRBJ1-6; DNA: TGTGCCAGCAGTTCGGGACAGGGTAATTCACCCCTCCACTTT; CDR3: CASSSGQGNSPLHF
D: TRBD1; V: TRBV2; length: 17; size: -; J: TRBJ1-2; DNA: TGTGCCAGCAGGAGGGGACAGGTCAACGGTCCTAACTATGGCTACACCTTC; CDR3: CASRRGQVNGPNYGYTF
D: -; V: TRBV28; length: 14; size: -; J: TRBJ2-5; DNA: TGTGCCAGCAGTACCGTCCCGGGGGTGGAGACCCAGTACTTC; CDR3: CASSTVPGVETQYF
D: -; V: TRBV28; length: 16; size: few; J: TRBJ1-1; DNA: TGTGCCAGCAGTTTCCCCGTAGGCGGTTTGAACACTGAAGCTTTCTTT; CDR3: CASSFPVGGLNTEAFF